A selection of T cell receptor beta chains follows, all from one sample in a study of blood T cell repertoires in COVID-19. Sequencing used immunoSEQ multiplex PCR; TCRdb keeps in-frame clones, though not all of them. In the table there are roughly 200,000 clones, 81% of which are singletons. Material: peripheral blood. The receptors were gathered from a woman of 80 years or more with COVID-19, enrolled during active disease. The CDR3 runs from the conserved cysteine through the conserved F or W. The D gene is left open where the match is weak. The listing skips clone size in some rows; elsewhere it reads once, few, many or a size class.

NA	TRBV5-4	once	TRBJ2-7	TGTGCCAGCAGCGACGCGGGACTCCGAAACTACGAGCAGTACTTC	CASSDAGLRNYEQYF
NA	TRBV7-9	NA	TRBJ2-5	TGTGCCAGCAGCTTAGGCGGGACCGCGGGGGAGACCCAGTACTTC	CASSLGGTAGETQYF
TRBD1	TRBV18	NA	TRBJ1-3	TGTGCCAGCTCACGACAGGGGGAAGGAAACACCATATATTTT	CASSRQGEGNTIYF
TRBD1	TRBV14	NA	TRBJ2-7	TGTGCCAGCAGAAGTTCGGGACAGGGGACCTACGAGCAGTACTTC	CASRSSGQGTYEQYF
TRBD1	TRBV18	NA	TRBJ1-2	TGTGCCAGCTCGGATGGACAGGGATATGGCTACACCTTC	CASSDGQGYGYTF
TRBD1	TRBV19	NA	TRBJ1-1	TGTGCCAGTAGGGTGAAACAGGGGGGGACTGAAGCTTTCTTT	CASRVKQGGTEAFF
NA	TRBV27	once	TRBJ2-7	TGTGCCAGCAGTTTACTAGACAGACCCTACGAGCAGTACTTC	CASSLLDRPYEQYF
TRBD1	TRBV10-3	NA	TRBJ2-3	TGTGCCATCAGTAGGACAGGGAGGACAGATACGCAGTATTTT	CAISRTGRTDTQYF
NA	TRBV6-5	few	TRBJ2-3	TGTGCCAGCAGGTTAGCGGAATTCACAGATACGCAGTATTTT	CASRLAEFTDTQYF
TRBD2	TRBV5-1	NA	TRBJ2-1	TGCGCCAGCAGCTTGGCTAGCGGGAGCTACAATGAGCAGTTCTTC	CASSLASGSYNEQFF
NA	TRBV5-1	NA	TRBJ1-1	TGCGCCAGCAGCTTGGCGCCGGTCGGGTACACTGAAGCTTTCTTT	CASSLAPVGYTEAFF
TRBD1	TRBV13	NA	TRBJ2-5	TGTGCCAGCAGCTCAGCCCGGGACAGGGGGTTCTTTGGTGAGACCCAGTACTTC	CASSSARDRGFFGETQYF
NA	TRBV6-5	NA	TRBJ1-1	TGTGCCAGCAGTTACTCGTTCGCAGTGAACACTGAAGCTTTCTTT	CASSYSFAVNTEAFF
NA	TRBV7-2	NA	TRBJ2-2	TGTGCCACAACCCTCCAGTCCTTGGCCGGGGAGCTGTTTTTT	CATTLQSLAGELFF
NA	TRBV28	NA	TRBJ1-2	TGTGCCAGCAGTTTAGTTCGCAGTTCTAACTATGGCTACACCTTC	CASSLVRSSNYGYTF
NA	TRBV28	few	TRBJ2-2	TGTGCCAGCAGTTTATATGGGACACCCACCGGGGAGCTGTTTTTT	CASSLYGTPTGELFF
TRBD1	TRBV7-9	NA	TRBJ1-1	TGTGCCAGCAGCCAAGGGACAGCGAACACTGAAGCTTTCTTT	CASSQGTANTEAFF
NA	TRBV29-1	NA	TRBJ1-2	TGCAGCCCTGACAAAGTCAGGGATGGCTATGGCTACACCTTC	CSPDKVRDGYGYTF